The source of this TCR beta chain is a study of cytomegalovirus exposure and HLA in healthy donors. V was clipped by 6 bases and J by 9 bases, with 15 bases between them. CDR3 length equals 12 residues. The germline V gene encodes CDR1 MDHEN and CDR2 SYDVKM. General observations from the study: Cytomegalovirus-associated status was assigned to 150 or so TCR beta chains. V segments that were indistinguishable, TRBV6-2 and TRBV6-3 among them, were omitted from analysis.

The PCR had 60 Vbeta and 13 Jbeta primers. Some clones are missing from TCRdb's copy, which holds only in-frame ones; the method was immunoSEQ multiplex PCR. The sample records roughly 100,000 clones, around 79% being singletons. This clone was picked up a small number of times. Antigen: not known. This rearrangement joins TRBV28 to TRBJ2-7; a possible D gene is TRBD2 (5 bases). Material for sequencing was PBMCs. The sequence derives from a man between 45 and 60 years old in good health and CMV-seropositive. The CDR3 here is CASSLEQGRQYF. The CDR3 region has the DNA TGTGCCAGCAGCCTCGAACAAGGGAGGCAGTACTTC.